This T cell receptor beta chain was captured in a study of blood T cell repertoires in COVID-19. Study summary: The study drew acute and convalescent COVID-19 samples from the United States, Italy and Spain.

The germline V gene has CDR1 ENHRY and CDR2 SYGVKD. Losses at the gene ends were 6 bases for V and 5 bases for J; bases not matched to a gene: 7. There are 14 residues in the CDR3. Sequenced by immunoSEQ multiplex PCR; TCRdb stores in-frame clones only, minus some. The sample shows some 150,000 clones, about nine tenths of them seen only once. This TCR was recovered from a woman in her forties or fifties with acute or convalescent COVID-19. The rearrangement joins TRBV10-3 to TRBJ2-1; 7 nucleotides agree with TRBD1. Sequencing was performed on peripheral blood. As DNA, the CDR3 is TGTGCCATCAGAGGACAGGACAGTAACAATGAGCAGTTCTTC. It codes for CAIRGQDSNNEQFF.